These T cell receptor beta chains were read from a single sample in a study of cytomegalovirus exposure and HLA in healthy donors. This table comes from immunoSEQ multiplex PCR, and its TCRdb copy is limited to in-frame clones, with some not included. The data hold 71,000 or so clones, with roughly 94% observed a single time. The sequencing sample was made of PBMCs. The receptors derive from a man aged 18 to 30 in good health and CMV-seropositive. CDR3s include the opening cysteine and the closing phenylalanine or tryptophan. The order of the fields is J gene, CDR3 length, D gene, V gene, clone size, CDR3 protein, CDR3 DNA. A D gene is named only where the DNA matches it firmly. Where a row states a size, it is once, few, many or the class of an expanded clone; other rows omit it.

TRBJ2-6 17 TRBD1 TRBV5-1 . CASTLGQAFSGANVLTF TGCGCCAGCACCTTAGGACAGGCCTTCTCTGGGGCCAACGTCCTGACTTTC
TRBJ1-5 14 . TRBV2 few CASRNREGRQPQHF TGTGCCAGCCGCAACAGGGAGGGACGTCAGCCCCAGCATTTT
TRBJ1-2 14 . TRBV6-1 . CASKPQGLWYGYTF TGTGCCAGCAAACCACAGGGATTGTGGTATGGCTACACCTTC
TRBJ1-1 15 . TRBV4-2 . CASSRKSGVYTEAFF TGTGCCAGCAGCCGGAAATCGGGGGTATACACTGAAGCTTTCTTT
TRBJ1-5 15 . TRBV7-3 once CASSLKGGPNQPQHF TGTGCCAGCAGCTTAAAGGGAGGGCCCAATCAGCCCCAGCATTTT
TRBJ2-7 15 TRBD1 TRBV13 . CASSPGTGGSYEQYF TGTGCCAGCAGCCCAGGGACAGGGGGCTCCTACGAGCAGTACTTC
TRBJ2-2 11 . TRBV12-5 . CASGFAGELFF TGTGCTAGTGGTTTCGCCGGGGAGCTGTTTTTT
TRBJ2-1 15 TRBD2 TRBV19 . CASSISGSVYNEQFF TGTGCCAGTAGTATTAGCGGGAGCGTCTACAATGAGCAGTTCTTC
TRBJ2-7 13 . TRBV19 . CASSTGVSYEQYF TGTGCCAGTAGTACAGGGGTCTCCTACGAGCAGTACTTC
TRBJ1-2 12 . TRBV9 . CASSVVGHGYTF TGTGCCAGCAGCGTAGTTGGGCACGGCTACACCTTC
TRBJ1-4 15 TRBD1 TRBV14 once CASSRLTGGSEKLFF TGTGCCAGCAGCCGCTTGACAGGGGGCTCTGAAAAACTGTTTTTT
TRBJ2-3 17 TRBD2 TRBV7-8 . CASSFTTLAGGTDTQYF TGTGCCAGCAGCTTTACCACCTTAGCGGGGGGCACAGATACGCAGTATTTT
TRBJ2-1 16 TRBD2 TRBV7-9 . CASSLAGSGNYNEQFF TGTGCCAGCAGCTTAGCGGGTAGCGGGAATTACAATGAGCAGTTCTTC
TRBJ1-4 14 TRBD1 TRBV2 . CASSADRGSEKLFF TGTGCCAGCAGCGCCGACAGGGGGAGTGAAAAACTGTTTTTT
TRBJ1-5 18 TRBD1 TRBV30 . CAWSVKTPGQGGNQPQHF TGTGCCTGGAGTGTTAAGACCCCCGGACAGGGAGGTAATCAGCCCCAGCATTTT
TRBJ2-7 15 TRBD1 TRBV13 . CASSLAQGANYEQYF TGTGCCAGCAGCTTAGCACAGGGGGCCAACTACGAGCAGTACTTC
TRBJ1-2 14 TRBD1 TRBV5-1 . CASSFGTGLIGYTF TGCGCCAGCAGCTTTGGGACAGGGCTTATTGGCTACACCTTC
TRBJ1-2 12 . TRBV6-5 . CASSRERTRYTF TGTGCCAGCAGCAGGGAACGCACTCGCTACACCTTC
TRBJ1-6 15 . TRBV2 . CASGEGSSYNSPLHF TGTGCCAGCGGGGAGGGAAGCTCCTATAATTCACCCCTCCACTTT
TRBJ1-5 15 . TRBV2 . CASSDFQGSNQPQHF TGTGCCAGCAGTGATTTTCAGGGGAGCAATCAGCCCCAGCATTTT
TRBJ2-3 16 . TRBV6-5 . CASSYNLVTSTDTQYF TGTGCCAGCAGTTACAATCTAGTAACGAGCACAGATACGCAGTATTTT
TRBJ2-7 16 TRBD2 TRBV28 . CASSFSGTSGKYEQYF TGTGCCAGCAGTTTCTCGGGGACTAGCGGGAAATACGAGCAGTACTTC
TRBJ2-7 15 TRBD1 TRBV5-5 . CASSRGQGSSYEQYF TGTGCCAGCAGCCGAGGACAGGGGAGCTCCTACGAGCAGTACTTC
TRBJ2-7 17 TRBD2 TRBV10-3 . CAISEPSGRNPTYEQYF TGTGCCATCAGTGAGCCTAGCGGGAGAAATCCTACCTACGAGCAGTACTTC
TRBJ1-3 16 TRBD1 TRBV7-2 . CASSLVGTGSGNTIYF TGTGCCAGCAGCTTAGTTGGGACAGGCTCTGGAAACACCATATATTTT
TRBJ2-1 14 TRBD2 TRBV5-6 . CASSWEGTNNEQFF TGTGCCAGCAGCTGGGAGGGAACCAACAATGAGCAGTTCTTC
TRBJ2-5 13 . TRBV11-2 . CASSLAGIETQYF TGTGCCAGCAGCTTAGCGGGGATTGAGACCCAGTACTTC
TRBJ2-2 17 TRBD1 TRBV7-2 . CASSNERGRVEGGELFF TGTGCCAGCAGCAACGAAAGGGGGCGGGTCGAAGGCGGGGAGCTGTTTTTT
TRBJ2-7 15 TRBD2 TRBV7-8 . CASSLVAGGVVEQYF TGTGCCAGCAGCTTAGTTGCGGGGGGAGTAGTCGAGCAGTACTTC
TRBJ1-2 17 TRBD1 TRBV7-2 . CASSLAGLGTGVDGYTF TGTGCCAGCAGCTTAGCAGGATTAGGGACAGGGGTTGACGGCTACACCTTC
TRBJ1-2 14 . TRBV7-3 . CASSLSAGSYGYTF TGTGCCAGCAGCTTATCCGCCGGGAGCTATGGCTACACCTTC
TRBJ1-1 15 . TRBV5-1 . CASSLGGREAAEAFF TGCGCCAGCAGCTTGGGTGGCAGGGAAGCAGCTGAAGCTTTCTTT
TRBJ1-2 14 . TRBV15 . CATSITATNYGYTF TGTGCCACCAGCATCACCGCGACTAACTATGGCTACACCTTC
TRBJ2-5 14 . TRBV14 . CASSQESGGETQYF TGTGCCAGCAGCCAAGAGTCTGGGGGGGAGACCCAGTACTTC
TRBJ2-7 13 . TRBV5-1 . CASNSDSSYEQYF TGCGCCAGCAATTCAGACAGCTCCTACGAGCAGTACTTC
TRBJ2-1 16 TRBD2 TRBV4-1 . CASSQDVAGPLNEQFF TGCGCCAGCAGCCAAGATGTAGCGGGGCCCCTTAATGAGCAGTTCTTC
TRBJ2-1 15 . TRBV14 . CARYDRGGGYNEQFF TGTGCCAGGTACGATAGGGGGGGTGGATACAATGAGCAGTTCTTC
TRBJ2-7 16 TRBD2 TRBV10-3 . CAISDHRRGGEYEQYF TGTGCCATCAGTGACCATCGGCGGGGGGGTGAATACGAGCAGTACTTC
TRBJ2-5 15 TRBD2 TRBV27 . CASSFIGAGGETQYF TGTGCCAGCAGTTTTATCGGGGCGGGGGGAGAGACCCAGTACTTC
TRBJ1-1 17 TRBD1 TRBV5-4 . CASSAPGQGLSATEAFF TGTGCCAGCAGCGCACCGGGACAGGGGCTTTCGGCCACTGAAGCTTTCTTT
TRBJ2-5 15 . TRBV5-6 . CASSLTGTIQETQYF TGTGCCAGCAGCTTGACAGGGACCATTCAAGAGACCCAGTACTTC
TRBJ1-1 15 . TRBV6-1 . CASSPQGGSYTEAFF TGTGCCAGCAGTCCACAGGGAGGGTCTTACACTGAAGCTTTCTTT
TRBJ1-1 13 . TRBV4-1 . CASSPSRGTEAFF TGCGCCAGCAGCCCATCCCGAGGCACTGAAGCTTTCTTT
TRBJ2-7 12 TRBD2 TRBV7-9 . CASSLGEGEQYF TGTGCCAGCAGCTTAGGGGAGGGGGAGCAGTACTTC
TRBJ2-5 17 . TRBV28 . CASSSSAIGRLGETQYF TGTGCCAGCAGTTCCTCTGCAATTGGGAGACTCGGAGAGACCCAGTACTTC
TRBJ1-4 15 . TRBV18 . CASSRYEGGDEKLFF TGTGCCAGCTCACGTTACGAGGGTGGTGATGAAAAACTGTTTTTT
TRBJ2-7 11 . TRBV20-1 . CSASPGEQQYF TGCAGTGCTAGCCCGGGGGAGCAGCAGTACTTC
TRBJ1-1 14 TRBD1 TRBV6-5 . CASSRATGGTEAFF TGTGCCAGCAGTCGGGCTACAGGGGGCACTGAAGCTTTCTTT
TRBJ1-1 14 . TRBV4-1 . CASSQEGENTEAFF TGCGCCAGCAGCCAAGAAGGGGAGAACACTGAAGCTTTCTTT
TRBJ2-3 13 . TRBV5-1 . CASSPGQPDTQYF TGCGCCAGCAGCCCAGGACAGCCAGATACGCAGTATTTT